This T cell receptor (beta chain) is from a study of blood T cell repertoires in COVID-19. Study-level background: The study drew acute and convalescent COVID-19 samples from the United States, Italy and Spain. PBMCs, B-cell-depleted T cells, or T cells were the source of the cDNA or gDNA that made up the material.

This clone was seen a few times. The CDR3 consists of 14 residues. With 5 bases removed from V and 1 base from J, the gap between germline ends came to 11 bases. Per the germline V gene, CDR1 is SEHNR and CDR2 is FQNEAQ (reference sequence). Authors' data handling: How many nucleated cells were present was estimated from reference gene primer amplification. Here immunoSEQ multiplex PCR was the method, and the copy in TCRdb shows in-frame clones only, minus some. V, J and clone size reflect that table, while D and trimming were determined from the DNA. Of 140,000 to 150,000 clones listed, over 70% are singletons.

The chain carries TRBV7-9 and TRBJ1-1; no firm D call. The sequencing input was peripheral blood. This sequence was found in a man aged 65 to 79 who had recovered from COVID-19. This chain's CDR3 is CASSQTTTNTEAFF. The CDR3 coding sequence is TGTGCCAGCAGCCAGACAACAACGAACACTGAAGCTTTCTTT.